Below are 15 T cell receptor beta chains sequenced from a single sample in a study of CD8+ T cells in alopecia areata. Isolated RNA was reverse transcribed into cDNA used as the sequencing template. Data came from immunoSEQ multiplex PCR; TCRdb stores just in-frame clones and leaves some out. The data show about 250,000 clones, with around three fifths seen just once and 0.8% to 1% held by the top ten. Treatment defined: oral pan-JAK inhibitor, 5-10 mg twice daily. Source: CD4+ T cells sorted from blood, taken at approximately week 51, from a patient treated with tofacitinib. The source of these receptors is a human donor with alopecia areata.

The V and J genes are TRBV9 and TRBJ2-7; 7 positions match TRBD2. Looked up from germline, CDR1 is SGDLS and CDR2 is YYNGEE. J lost 6 bases, V lost 4 bases, and 7 bases had no gene match. The CDR3 spans 13 residues. CDR3: CASSPPGGSEQYF. CDR3 DNA: TGTGCCAGCAGCCCACCCGGGGGGAGCGAGCAGTACTTC. Full variable domain (remainder filled in from reference TRBV9 and TRBJ2-7): DSGVTQTPKHLITATGQRVTLRCSPRSGDLSVYWYQQSLDQGLQFLIQYYNGEERAKGNILERFSAQQFPDLHSELNLSSLELGDSALYFCASSPPGGSEQYFGPGTRLTVT.

J is TRBJ2-4 and V is TRBV19; D is tentatively TRBD1 or TRBD2 (6 bases each). Trimming took off 9 bases at V and 3 bases at J, with 18 bases between the two ends. Germline loops: CDR1 LNHDA, CDR2 SQIVND (reference sequence). There are 15 residues in the CDR3. The CDR3 reads CASTLRGPGKNIQYF. The CDR3 DNA sequence: TGTGCCAGCACTCTCCGGGGGCCGGGCAAAAACATTCAGTACTTC.

This chain joins TRBV5-1 and TRBJ2-2, with TRBD1 matching 7 bases. Germline V gives CDR1 SGHRS, CDR2 YFSETQ. The CDR3 sequence is 15 residues long. Germline trimming cut 7 bases from V and 0 bases from J; bases unmatched to any gene: 6. The CDR3 sequence: CASHDRATNTGELFF. The CDR3 DNA is TGCGCCAGCCATGACAGGGCCACGAACACCGGGGAGCTGTTTTTT.

The chain recombines TRBV14 with TRBJ1-2; unclear D gene. Germline CDR1 and CDR2: SGHDN and FVKESK. V lost 0 bases to trimming and J lost 5 bases, with 7 bases between them. This CDR3 spans 13 amino acids. In nucleotides, the CDR3 is TGTGCCAGCAGCCAAGATACGGGGTATGGCTACACCTTC. As protein: CASSQDTGYGYTF.

The chain combines TRBV5-1 with TRBJ1-2; D might be TRBD1 (5 bases). Trimming left V 4 bases short and J 5 bases short, with 18 bases between. This CDR3 region has 15 residues. The germline V gene has CDR1 SGHRS and CDR2 YFSETQ. The CDR3 region is CASSLTGLKEYGYTF. Written as DNA, the CDR3 is TGCGCCAGCAGCCTCACAGGTCTGAAGGAATATGGCTACACCTTC.

This chain uses TRBV14 with TRBJ1-2; no clear D gene. V was clipped by 4 bases and J by 3 bases, with 15 bases between them. The CDR3 loop spans 15 amino acids. Germline CDR1 and CDR2: SGHDN and FVKESK. CDR3 protein: CASSRLGPADYGYTF. CDR3 in DNA: TGTGCCAGCAGCCGGTTGGGCCCGGCGGACTATGGCTACACCTTC.

The chain combines TRBV30 with TRBJ2-7; D unresolved. The germline gives CDR1 GTSNPN, CDR2 SVGIG (reference sequence). This CDR3 has 11 residues. The CDR3 sequence is CAGSDMNEQYF. The DNA of the CDR3 is TGTGCGGGTTCCGATATGAACGAGCAGTACTTC. Using reference TRBV30 and TRBJ2-7 for the parts outside the CDR3, the full variable domain is SQTIHQWPATLVQPVGSPLSLECTVEGTSNPNLYWYRQAAGRGLQLLFYSVGIGQISSEVPQNLSASRPQDRQFILSSKKLLLSDSGFYLCAGSDMNEQYFGPGTRLTVT.

This chain links TRBV9 with TRBJ1-5; no reliable D call. The CDR3 is 15 amino acids. The ends were cut back, 0 bases at V and 0 bases at J, with 7 bases in the middle. The germline CDR1 and CDR2 sequences are SGDLS and YYNGEE. In DNA, the CDR3 is TGTGCCAGCAGCGTAGCTTGGAATAGCAATCAGCCCCAGCATTTT. Protein product: CASSVAWNSNQPQHF.

The chain recombines TRBV7-8 with TRBJ1-5; D is unclear. Deletions cut 1 base from V and 5 bases from J, with 3 bases between. CDR1 is SGHVS and CDR2 is FQNEAQ in the germline V gene. This CDR3 comprises 12 residues. The CDR3 nucleotides read TGTGCCAGCAGCTTAGACGATCAGCCCCAGCATTTT. Translating it yields CASSLDDQPQHF.

The chain carries TRBV7-2 and TRBJ2-7; 7 bases fit TRBD2. The end of the DNA fits TRBJ2-5 better, so the J call may be wrong. This CDR3 is built from 15 residues. The germline CDR1 and CDR2 sequences are SGHTA and FQGNSA. The CDR3 bases are TGTGCCAGCAGCTCCCGGACTAGTGGACAAGAGACCCAGTACTTC. Its translation is CASSSRTSGQETQYF.

This chain joins TRBV30 and TRBJ1-5; D is undetermined. Germline loops: CDR1 GTSNPN, CDR2 SVGIG (reference sequence). The CDR3 covers 13 residues. Trimming pared 2 bases from V and 3 bases from J, leaving 8 bases between. The CDR3 sequence is CAWSKGPNQPQHF. CDR3 DNA sequence: TGTGCCTGGAGTAAAGGACCCAATCAGCCCCAGCATTTT.

This chain uses TRBV25-1 with TRBJ2-2; D ambiguous. Trimming took 3 bases from V and 11 from J, leaving 10 bases between them. Per the germline V gene, CDR1 is MGHDK and CDR2 is SYGVNS. The length of the CDR3 is 12 residues. The CDR3 protein is CASSDPQAELFF. CDR3 DNA sequence: TGTGCCAGCAGTGATCCCCAGGCAGAGCTGTTTTTT. The full variable domain, with the rest looked up from reference TRBV25-1 and TRBJ2-2, is EADIYQTPRYLVIGTGKKITLECSQTMGHDKMYWYQQDPGMELHLIHYSYGVNSTEKGDLSSESTVSRIRTEHFPLTLESARPSHTSQYLCASSDPQAELFFGEGSRLTVL.

This chain links TRBV29-1 with TRBJ2-2; TRBD2 is a possible D gene (6 bases). The germline V and J ends were trimmed by 6 bases and 5 bases, with 13 bases remaining between them. In germline, CDR1 is SQVTM, CDR2 ANQGSEA. The CDR3 spans 13 residues. This chain's CDR3 is CSVSGTATGELFF. The CDR3 DNA follows: TGCAGCGTCTCCGGGACTGCAACCGGGGAGCTGTTTTTT.

The rearrangement uses TRBV23-1 and TRBJ2-6; D not certain. TRBV23-1 is recorded as an ORF, its role being uncertain. CDR3 length equals 14 residues. Trimming stripped 5 bases from V and 2 bases from J, with 7 bases between. CDR3 coding DNA: TGCGCCAGCAGTTTAAATACTGGGGCCAACGTCCTGACTTTC. Amino acids: CASSLNTGANVLTF.

This clone was seen only a few times. CDR3 residues: CASSQALVPQETQYF. CDR3 bases: TGCGCCAGCAGCCAAGCCCTAGTACCCCAAGAGACCCAGTACTTC. J is TRBJ2-5 and V is TRBV4-3; D call uncertain. Germline lookup yields CDR1 LGHNA and CDR2 YSLEER. Deletions cut 1 base from V and 1 base from J, with 10 bases between. This CDR3 is built from 15 residues.